The next 25 T cell receptor beta chains were all read from a single sample in a study of T cell repertoires in aging, cancer and after chemotherapy. Amplification of TCR beta used genomic DNA extracted from peripheral blood. Multiplex touch-down PCR with TRB-A/B primers amplified rearranged V-D-J TRB sequences. Each CDR3 protein is one row after TCRdb ran MiXCR on the multiplex PCR reads. The table records over 1,500 distinct CDR3 sequences, just over 20% of them present only once. Material: blood. These receptors originate from a human donor with a solid tumor.

This clonotype is medium-sized in the sample. This chain joins TRBV6-6 and TRBJ1-1; D ambiguous. The CDR3 sequence is 12 residues long. The V gene's germline CDR1 is MNHNY and CDR2 SVGAGI (reference sequence). Deletions cut 10 bases from V and 0 bases from J, with 9 bases between. The CDR3 DNA follows: TGTGCCACCGGAAGGCTGAACACTGAAGCTTTCTTT. Translation gives CATGRLNTEAFF.

This clonotype is medium-sized. The J gene is TRBJ1-1, the V gene TRBV4-3; 7 nucleotides line up with TRBD1. The CDR3 consists of 13 residues. Germline V gives CDR1 LGHNA, CDR2 YSLEER. Trimming at V came to 4 bases and at J to 4 bases, leaving 3 bases not matched to a gene. Written as DNA, the CDR3 is TGCGCCAGCAGCCCCGGGACAGCCACTGAAGCTTTCTTT. It translates to CASSPGTATEAFF.

Of note for this clonotype: At one of its ends the junction is not consistent with the germline gene, which may arise from a read error. The chain couples TRBV6-1 to TRBJ2-6; 9 positions match TRBD1. The CDR3 has 16 residues. Germline V CDR1 and CDR2: MNHNS, SASEGT. The DNA of the CDR3 is TGCGCCAGCTCCGGGACAGGGACTACTGGGGCCAACGTCCTGACTTTC. As protein: CASSGTGTTGANVLTF.

By proportion, this clonotype is large. V gene TRBV24-1 combines with J gene TRBJ1-2; D unclear. Germline-derived CDR1 and CDR2 are KGHDR and SFDVKD. This CDR3 is 14 amino acids long. V shed 2 bases and J shed 8 bases, with 14 bases lying between them. The CDR3 sequence: CATSDWAPSGGYTF. The CDR3 coding sequence is TGTGCCACCAGTGATTGGGCGCCCTCGGGGGGCTACACCTTC.

On this clonotype: A much larger clone lies a single base off, so this may be a read error. This chain joins TRBV5-3 and TRBJ2-2, with D perhaps assigned TRBD1 or TRBD2 (5 bases each). TRBV5-3 carries the ORF label, with uncertain function. This CDR3 region has 14 residues. The DNA for the CDR3 is TGTCCCAGCAGCTTGGGGGTGGATACCGGGGAGCTGTTTTTT. As protein: CPSSLGVDTGELFF.

This sequence joins TRBV19 and TRBJ1-1; 7 bases map to TRBD1. Looked up from germline, CDR1 is LNHDA and CDR2 is SQIVND (reference sequence). The CDR3 consists of 13 residues. Unmatched junction bases numbered 12, after V lost 6 bases and J lost 11 bases. CDR3: CASRPAGGPDAFF. The CDR3 DNA follows: TGTGCCAGTAGGCCCGCAGGGGGTCCGGACGCTTTCTTT.

By sample share, this clonotype is medium-sized. J is TRBJ1-5 and V is TRBV24-1; D remains unclear. CDR1 is KGHDR and CDR2 is SFDVKD in the germline V gene. The CDR3 totals 14 residues. The germline V and J ends were trimmed by 2 bases and 2 bases, with 6 bases remaining between them. The CDR3 loop is CATSDWVGNQPQHF. DNA of the CDR3: TGTGCCACCAGTGATTGGGTAGGCAATCAGCCCCAGCATTTT.

This clonotype is medium-sized in the sample. One end of the junction does not line up with germline, which may come from a read error. The chain has TRBV5-3 and TRBJ1-4; 8 nucleotides align to TRBD1. TRBV5-3 is an ORF, with its function uncertain. The CDR3 is 15 residues long. In nucleotides, the CDR3 is TGCGCCAGCAGCTTTGCAGGGGGCAGAGATGAAAAACTGTTTTTT. This encodes CASSFAGGRDEKLFF.

V and J are TRBV2 and TRBJ2-2, with D unresolved. V was pared by 5 bases and J by 3 bases, with 7 bases between. The CDR3 runs to 13 residues. CDR1 and CDR2 from the germline V gene are SNHLY and FYNNEI. The CDR3 DNA reads as TGTGCCAGCAGTTTGGATTACACCGGGGAGCTGTTTTTT. Translating gives CASSLDYTGELFF.

This clonotype turned up a few times. This chain joins TRBV28 and TRBJ2-2, with D unresolved. There are 13 residues in the CDR3. Germline CDR1 and CDR2: MDHEN and SYDVKM. V lost 3 bases and J lost 7, with 9 bases in between. The CDR3 loop is CASSLGGGGELFF. CDR3 nucleotides: TGTGCCAGCAGTTTGGGTGGTGGCGGGGAGCTGTTTTTT.

Notes on this clonotype: One junction end does not reproduce the germline sequence, and a read error may be involved. The V call is TRBV28, the J call TRBJ1-2; D unresolved. The CDR3 spans 11 residues. Germline V CDR1 and CDR2: MDHEN, SYDVKM. The CDR3 nucleotides are TGTACCAGCACGTCCACGTATGGCTACACCTTC. It translates to CTSTSTYGYTF.

The rearrangement joins TRBV12-5 to TRBJ1-2; D might be TRBD1 (5 bases). Trimming took 5 bases from V and 7 from J, leaving 20 bases between them. CDR3 length: 15 amino acids. Germline V gene lookup returns CDR1 LGHNT and CDR2 FRNRAP. CDR3 sequence (DNA): TGTGCTAGTGGTCCGCCTCGGGTCCCCGGGGCTGGCTACACCTTC. Amino acid sequence: CASGPPRVPGAGYTF.

By its share, this clonotype is medium-sized. V is TRBV7-6 and J is TRBJ2-2; perhaps TRBD1 as D (6 bases). This CDR3 comprises 14 residues. Between the trimmed V and J ends, which lost 4 bases and 2 bases, there was a span of 8 bases. Germline-derived CDR1 and CDR2 are SGHVS and FNYEAQ. The CDR3 DNA follows: TGTGCCAGCAGCTCGGGACACAACACCGGGGAGCTGTTTTTT. Amino acid sequence: CASSSGHNTGELFF.

This clonotype is deemed medium-sized. This chain connects TRBV6-6 to TRBJ2-4; 9 bases map to TRBD2. CDR3 length: 17 residues. The germline V gene has CDR1 MNHNY and CDR2 SVGAGI (reference sequence). The J segment lost 0 bases and the V segment lost 2 bases, leaving 5 bases of the junction unmatched. The chain's CDR3 is CASSYGVAGVAKNIQYF. As DNA, the CDR3 is TGTGCCAGCAGTTACGGTGTAGCGGGAGTAGCCAAAAACATTCAGTACTTC.

V and J are TRBV4-3 and TRBJ1-4; no definite D call. With 2 bases removed from V and 1 base from J, the gap between germline ends came to 8 bases. Germline CDR1 and CDR2: LGHNA and YSLEER. CDR3 size: 15 residues. CDR3 residues: CASSQSGVTNEKLFF. The CDR3 DNA reads as TGCGCCAGCAGCCAATCGGGTGTAACTAATGAAAAACTGTTTTTT.

This clonotype was detected a few times. The chain joins TRBV27 to TRBJ1-5, with D maybe TRBD1 (6 bases). CDR3 length equals 15 residues. V was cut by 5 bases and J by 7 bases, with 18 bases left in between. Germline V gene sequence: CDR1 MNHEY, CDR2 SMNVEV (reference sequence). CDR3 sequence reads: CASSPGTLHNQPQHF. The CDR3 nucleotides are TGTGCCAGCAGTCCAGGGACATTACACAACCAGCCCCAGCATTTT.

By its share, this clonotype is medium-sized. The chain recombines TRBV6-5 with TRBJ2-7; the match to TRBD2 covers 8 bases. The germline V gene has CDR1 MNHEY and CDR2 SVGAGI. This CDR3 is 14 amino acids long. V gave up 9 bases and J gave up 5 bases; unmatched junction bases: 12. The CDR3 loop reads CASRRSGRGNEQYF. For the CDR3, the DNA is TGTGCCAGTAGGCGTTCCGGGAGGGGAAACGAGCAGTACTTC.

This clonotype is large. The chain carries TRBV18 and TRBJ2-5; D not resolved. The CDR3 is 13 amino acids. Trimming shortened V by 2 bases and J by 7 bases, and 11 bases separated the two germline ends. CDR1 is KGHSH and CDR2 is LQKENI in the germline V gene. CDR3 DNA: TGTGCCAGCTCACCATCGACAAGCGTGACCCAGTACTTC. It translates to CASSPSTSVTQYF.

By share of the sample, this clonotype is medium-sized. V and J are TRBV30 and TRBJ1-1; D call uncertain. The germline gives CDR1 GTSNPN, CDR2 SVGIG (reference sequence). Deletions cut 5 bases from V and 4 bases from J, with 11 bases between. The CDR3 spans 12 residues. CDR3 sequence: CAWVVLGTEAFF. The DNA for the CDR3 is TGTGCCTGGGTGGTGCTGGGCACTGAAGCTTTCTTT.

In the case of this clonotype: Just one base apart from a much larger clone, this may be a read error. The chain employs TRBV12-3 or TRBV12-4 and TRBJ1-4; D may be TRBD1 (6 bases). V was trimmed by 6 bases and J by 9 bases, leaving 20 bases between them. The CDR3 is 15 residues long. The CDR3 coding sequence is TGTGCCAGCAGCCCTCCGGGGGTGGGACATAAAAAACTGTTTTTT. Translating it yields CASSPPGVGHKKLFF.

Within the sample, this clonotype is medium-sized. This chain uses TRBV7-9 with TRBJ2-3; unclear D gene. The CDR3 is 12 amino acids. CDR1 and CDR2 (germline): SEHNR, FQNEAQ (reference sequence). V shed 5 bases and J shed 2 bases, with 5 bases lying between them. CDR3 in amino acids: CASSPFTDTQYF. The CDR3 DNA is TGTGCCAGCAGCCCCTTCACAGATACGCAGTATTTT.

In its sample, this clonotype is medium-sized. This chain connects TRBV18 to TRBJ2-7, with 10 bases that match TRBD1. This CDR3 is built from 14 residues. V gave up 4 bases and J gave up 3 bases; unmatched junction bases: 3. The germline gives CDR1 KGHSH, CDR2 LQKENI. CDR3 sequence: CASSLGTGVYEQYF. The CDR3 DNA is TGTGCCAGCTCACTCGGGACAGGGGTCTACGAGCAGTACTTC.

This clonotype is termed medium-sized. This chain uses TRBV27 with TRBJ2-3; D is unclear. Germline assignment: CDR1 MNHEY and CDR2 SMNVEV (reference sequence). V lost 3 bases and J lost 0, with 10 bases in between. The CDR3 consists of 15 residues. CDR3 coding DNA: TGTGCCAGCAGTTTGGGCAGTGGTAGCACAGATACGCAGTATTTT. Residues: CASSLGSGSTDTQYF.

The gene calls are TRBV6-1 and TRBJ1-1, with 8 bases matching TRBD1. CDR3 length equals 14 residues. Germline CDR1 and CDR2: MNHNS and SASEGT. With V trimmed by 0 bases and J by 8 bases, 5 bases remained unmatched. CDR3: CASSEATGGWEAFF. The CDR3 DNA reads as TGTGCCAGCAGTGAAGCCACAGGGGGGTGGGAAGCTTTCTTT.

This clonotype is classed as large. This sequence joins TRBV29-1 and TRBJ1-2, with D tentatively TRBD1 (6 bases). V lost 0 bases, J lost 4 bases, and 21 bases lay in between. The germline CDR1 and CDR2 sequences are SQVTM and ANQGSEA. The length of the CDR3 is 17 residues. The CDR3, as DNA: TGCAGCGTTGAAGACACAGTTGACGTGACAGGTCTCTATGGCTACACCTTC. Protein sequence: CSVEDTVDVTGLYGYTF.